This T cell receptor (beta chain) was identified in a study of beta chain features in type 1 diabetes. From germline, CDR1 is GTSNPN and CDR2 SVGIG (reference sequence). The CDR3 extends over 13 amino acids. Trimming took 0 bases from V and 8 from J, leaving 13 bases between them. Overall study findings and caveats: Whatever favoring of shorter templates PCR might show would apply equally to patients and controls.

With respect to this clone: Its antigen is still unknown.

Reverse transcription of all isolated RNA meant that expressed TCRB transcripts were sequenced. Using immunoSEQ multiplex PCR, the repertoire was profiled, and TCRdb retains in-frame clones only, with some absent. This table holds more than 350,000 clones, about an eighth found once. The chain combines TRBV30 with TRBJ1-2; D is perhaps TRBD1 (5 bases). The sequence was obtained from a woman between 18 and 29 years old in good health. The sequenced material came from naive CD4+ T cells from blood. The CDR3 bases are TGTGCCTGGAGTGTACGCCAGGGCGGCGGCTACACCTTC. As protein: CAWSVRQGGGYTF.